This T cell receptor (beta chain) appears in the sequencing data of a study of blood T cell repertoires in COVID-19 (dated by TCRdb to about 2020). In the study overall: Collaborator samples came from the United States, Italy and Spain and covered acute and convalescent phases of COVID-19. The material from the prospective study consisted of cDNA or gDNA derived from T cells, B-cell-depleted T cells, or PBMCs. Subjects who had been exposed to COVID-19, were actively infected with it, or had recovered from it provided the deeply sampled blood TCRbeta repertoires that made up the dataset. The repertoires were released in a freely available public database meant as a resource for research on the immune response to SARS-CoV-2. Samples came from the ongoing ImmuneRACE study (first 160 participants) plus 1,254 subjects from 6 global collaborators. Nearly every sample came with metadata listing a de-identified subject ID, COVID-19 status, age in years and sex. Where available, HLA class I and class II types were taken from metadata supplied by the sample provider and were not determined by assay-based typing.

TCRbeta CDR3 regions were amplified from genomic DNA by means of the immunoSEQ Assay, a bias-controlled multiplex PCR. Per the source publication's procedure: The number of nucleated cells in each sample was estimated from the amplification of reference gene primers within the assay. To quantify the absolute abundance of each unique TCRbeta CDR3 rearrangement, sequence reads were collapsed and filtered. For each sample, productive Simpson clonality was calculated as the square root of Simpson's diversity index over productive rearrangements. TCRdb provides this immuneACCESS table in a form limited to in-frame rearrangements. Some clones are lacking; in checked studies, under half of them reflect an unresolved V gene, and why the rest are absent is not known. V, J and clone size derive from that table, while D and trimming were established from the DNA sequence. For this sample there are around 40,000 clones; 89% appear just once. Jointly, the top ten make up 6.2% of the sample.

On this clone itself: No cognate antigen has been identified for it. The input lacks base qualities; no much larger clone sits a single base away.

Collaborating institutions collected whole blood in K2EDTA tubes following their own protocols. For TCRbeta analysis, collaborators shipped samples in one of three forms: frozen whole blood, isolated PBMCs, or DNA extracted from either of those sample types. The study at large found these results: How much clinical and demographic metadata was included differed by source and by participant, and the metadata was provided uncurated.

V loses 1 base, J loses 6 bases, and the germline ends lie 7 bases apart. Per the germline V gene, LGHNT is the CDR1 and FRNRAP is the CDR2. The CDR3 holds 13 amino acids from the cysteine to the phenylalanine. Of the read, only the CDR3 DNA is kept; its 39 bases are in frame from base 1. The clonotype comes from a human donor in a cohort sampled during active COVID-19. What was sequenced was peripheral blood. Recombination connected TRBV12-5 to TRBJ2-1, with no confident D gene call. Here is the DNA: TGTGCTAGTGGTTTGGACATCTCCAATGAGCAGTTCTTC. Its translation is CASGLDISNEQFF.